This T cell receptor (beta chain) is from a study of blood T cell repertoires in COVID-19. Study summary: Samples taken during acute and convalescent COVID-19 were collected in the United States, Italy and Spain. Sample material is recorded as cDNA or gDNA derived from T cells, B-cell-depleted T cells, or PBMCs.

Per the original data handling: For nucleated cells, counts were estimated from reference gene primer amplification. Some clones are missing from TCRdb's copy, which holds only in-frame ones; the method was immunoSEQ multiplex PCR. Clone size and V and J calls were adopted from that table, with D and trimming inferred from the DNA. The table records tens of thousands of clones, 85% to 95% of them present only once. J was trimmed by 3 bases and V by 4 bases; bases with no gene match: 6. This CDR3 region has 17 residues. Germline V gene sequence: CDR1 KGHDR, CDR2 SFDVKD. The specimen was peripheral blood. The gene calls are TRBV24-1 and TRBJ2-1, with 12 bases matching TRBD2. This receptor was taken from a man aged 55 to 70 with acute or convalescent COVID-19. CDR3 coding DNA: TGTGCCACCAGTGACCCGGGACTAGCGGGTATCTACAATGAGCAGTTCTTC. This translates into CATSDPGLAGIYNEQFF.